Listed here are 31 T cell receptor beta chains from one sample, sequenced in a study of T cells in Graves' hyperthyroidism and ophthalmopathy. The source material, RNA transcripts, was used to amplify TCR beta CDR3 regions. Using the HTBI primer set, a first-round RT-PCR was run on the TCR CDR3. TCRdb independently ran MiXCR on the multiplex PCR reads; one entry per CDR3 protein. Of 250,000 to 300,000 distinct CDR3 sequences detected, less than 15% appear once; the ten largest clones hold almost 8%. The material sequenced was blood. The receptors shown here come from a woman aged 30 to 39 with Graves' hyperthyroidism that later progressed to Graves' ophthalmopathy.

This clonotype was recorded at least ten times. The rearrangement links TRBV20-1 to TRBJ2-7, with a weak D call TRBD1 (5 bases). The germline V gene encodes CDR1 DFQATT and CDR2 SNEGSKA (reference sequence). This CDR3 is built from 12 residues. V was pared by 2 bases and J by 4 bases, with 9 bases between. The CDR3 spells CSARSQGYEQYF. The CDR3 nucleotides are TGCAGTGCTAGAAGTCAGGGTTACGAGCAGTACTTC.

The V call is TRBV4-1, the J call TRBJ2-7; TRBD2 matches 8 bases. Germline loops: CDR1 MGHRA, CDR2 YSYEKL. V was pared by 0 bases and J by 1 base, with 8 bases of the junction left unmatched. CDR3 size: 17 residues. The CDR3 DNA reads as TGCGCCAGCAGCCAAGATAGCCTAGCGGGCGGTTCCTACGAGCAGTACTTC. It codes for CASSQDSLAGGSYEQYF.

This chain links TRBV12-3 or TRBV12-4 with TRBJ1-2; maybe TRBD1 (6 bases). Trimming removed 6 bases from V and 3 bases from J, with 14 bases in between. This CDR3 contains 14 residues. This CDR3 is CASRLQGRDYGYTF. CDR3 in DNA: TGTGCCAGCAGACTACAGGGTCGGGACTATGGCTACACCTTC.

This clonotype was counted many times. The chain employs TRBV6-1 and TRBJ1-1, with 7 bases matching TRBD1. CDR3 length: 11 residues. CDR1 and CDR2 from the germline V gene are MNHNS and SASEGT. With 11 bases clipped from V and 3 bases from J, the junction kept 3 bases outside the gene matches. Here the CDR3 reads CAVQGDTEAFF. Here the CDR3 DNA reads TGTGCCGTCCAGGGGGACACTGAAGCTTTCTTT.

This clonotype has ten or more counts. The chain joins TRBV29-1 to TRBJ2-5; D may be TRBD1 (6 bases). Germline V gene sequence: CDR1 SQVTM, CDR2 ANQGSEA. The CDR3 runs 13 residues. The V end was cut by 7 bases, the J end by 5 bases, with 17 bases between. The CDR3 region has the DNA TGCAGCGGACTCAGGGGATTAGGGGAGACCCAGTACTTC. Protein: CSGLRGLGETQYF.

The chain carries TRBV6-2 or TRBV6-3 and TRBJ1-3; D is undetermined. Germline V CDR1 and CDR2: MNHEY, SVGEGT. CDR3 length: 17 residues. The V and J ends lost 0 bases and 4 bases respectively, with 16 bases between them. CDR3 loop: CASSYSWAPGNGNTIYF. The CDR3, as DNA: TGTGCCAGCAGTTACTCGTGGGCCCCCGGGAACGGAAACACCATATATTTT.

The sample holds many counts of this clonotype. This chain uses TRBV4-3 with TRBJ2-5; D remains ambiguous. The CDR3 covers 15 residues. The germline gives CDR1 LGHNA, CDR2 YSLEER. With 1 base removed from V and 5 bases from J, the gap between germline ends came to 14 bases. CDR3 bases: TGCGCCAGCAGCCAAGGCGCGGCCAACGCGGAGACCCAGTACTTC. Protein: CASSQGAANAETQYF.

This clonotype was observed many times. This rearrangement joins TRBV12-3 or TRBV12-4 to TRBJ2-7; TRBD2 matches 10 bases. V was clipped by 9 bases and J by 0 bases; unmatched bases: 5. This CDR3 has 14 residues. The CDR3 here is CASSSGRNSYEQYF. The CDR3 coding sequence is TGTGCCAGTTCTAGCGGGAGAAACTCCTACGAGCAGTACTTC.

This clonotype was counted ten times or more. The chain links TRBV20-1 to TRBJ2-1; D gene unclear. This CDR3 has 10 amino acids. CDR1 is DFQATT and CDR2 is SNEGSKA in the germline V gene (reference sequence). V lost 3 bases, J lost 10 bases, and 7 bases lay in between. The CDR3 loop reads CSASVEEQFF. The DNA of the CDR3 is TGCAGTGCTAGTGTCGAAGAGCAGTTCTTC.

This clonotype was picked up many times. The chain has TRBV3-1 and TRBJ1-5; possible D gene TRBD1, 5 bases. The germline V gene encodes CDR1 LGHDT and CDR2 YNNKEL (reference sequence). This CDR3 has 15 residues. The V and J ends lost 0 bases and 7 bases respectively, with 13 bases between them. The CDR3 DNA follows: TGTGCCAGCAGCCAAGATCAGGGATTAGGCCAGCCCCAGCATTTT. Amino acids: CASSQDQGLGQPQHF.

This clonotype was recorded at least ten times. The chain employs TRBV19 and TRBJ1-2; D possibly corresponds to TRBD1 (6 bases). The V end was cut by 4 bases, the J end by 1 base, with 13 bases between. CDR1 LNHDA and CDR2 SQIVND come from the germline V gene (reference sequence). This CDR3 contains 15 residues. The CDR3 is CASSTQRGGNYGYTF. CDR3 bases: TGTGCCAGTAGTACCCAGAGGGGGGGTAACTATGGCTACACCTTC.

This clonotype appeared many times. This chain links TRBV13 with TRBJ2-3; D unresolved. This CDR3 is built from 12 residues. Germline V gene sequence: CDR1 PRHDT, CDR2 FYEKMQ (reference sequence). V was cut by 4 bases and J by 4 bases, with 6 bases left in between. The CDR3 nucleotides read TGTGCCAGCAGCTCATTTGCAGATACGCAGTATTTT. Its translation: CASSSFADTQYF. The full variable domain, rest sourced from reference TRBV13 and TRBJ2-3, is AAGVIQSPRHLIKEKRETATLKCYPIPRHDTVYWYQQGPGQDPQFLISFYEKMQSDKGSIPDRFSAQQFSDYHSELNMSSLELGDSALYFCASSSFADTQYFGPGTRLTVL.

Comment on this clonotype: Since a much larger clone is just one base distant, this may be a read error. J is TRBJ2-7 and V is TRBV20-1; D unresolved. The CDR3 runs to 12 residues. Trimming took 0 bases from V and 6 from J, leaving 9 bases between them. Per germline, CDR1 DFQATT and CDR2 SNEGSKA (reference sequence). CDR3 residues: CSARDRWGEQYF. The CDR3 DNA follows: TGCAGTGCTAGAGATAGGTGGGGCGAGCAGTACTTC.

This clonotype has a count of ten or more. The chain is built from TRBV28 and TRBJ2-5; tentatively, D is TRBD1 (5 bases). The CDR3 has 16 residues. Germline V gene data show CDR1 as MDHEN and CDR2 as SYDVKM. Trimming removed 4 bases at V and 1 base at J, with 16 bases between. Here the CDR3 reads CASSSSDFGAQETQYF. The CDR3, as DNA: TGTGCCAGCAGTTCATCAGACTTTGGGGCCCAAGAGACCCAGTACTTC.

This clonotype was counted at least ten times. The chain has TRBV20-1 and TRBJ1-4, with D possibly matching TRBD1 (6 bases). V lost 6 bases, J lost 3 bases, and 11 bases lay in between. CDR1 is DFQATT, CDR2 SNEGSKA, per germline (reference sequence). The CDR3 runs 13 residues. CDR3 residues: CSATGLANEKLFF. In DNA, the CDR3 is TGCAGTGCCACAGGGCTCGCTAATGAAAAACTGTTTTTT.

Ten or more counts support this clonotype. V usage is TRBV28 and J usage is TRBJ1-5, with D possibly matching TRBD1 (6 bases). Germline values: CDR1 MDHEN, CDR2 SYDVKM. V was shortened by 10 bases and J by 6 bases, with 10 bases between the two germline ends. The CDR3 contains 11 residues. The CDR3 reads CAKRDTQPQHF. CDR3 sequence (DNA): TGTGCCAAGCGGGACACTCAGCCCCAGCATTTT.

This clonotype was recorded at least ten times. V is TRBV3-1 and J is TRBJ2-7, with D uncertain. The CDR3 extends over 13 amino acids. V was trimmed by 4 bases and J by 1 base, leaving 8 bases between them. CDR1 is LGHDT, CDR2 YNNKEL, per germline (reference sequence). CDR3 DNA: TGTGCCAGCAGCCCTCCGGCATCCTACGAGCAGTACTTC. Its protein product is CASSPPASYEQYF.

The chain links TRBV9 to TRBJ2-1; D possibly uses TRBD1 or TRBD2 (7 bases each). CDR3 length equals 16 residues. Germline assignment: CDR1 SGDLS and CDR2 YYNGEE. V was pared by 4 bases and J by 8 bases, with 22 bases between. The DNA for the CDR3 is TGTGCCAGCAGCCCTTTTGACAGGGAGGGTATAGATGAGCAGTTCTTC. It codes for CASSPFDREGIDEQFF.

This clonotype was counted at least ten times. This chain links TRBV3-1 with TRBJ2-3, with D possibly called TRBD1 or TRBD2 (5 bases each). The CDR3 contains 15 residues. V lost 2 bases and J 2 bases, leaving 11 bases between the germline ends. CDR1 is LGHDT, CDR2 YNNKEL, per germline (reference sequence). The CDR3 region is CASSQWDRNTDTQYF. The DNA of the CDR3 is TGTGCCAGCAGCCAATGGGACCGAAACACAGATACGCAGTATTTT.

This clonotype was counted at least ten times. The V and J genes are TRBV7-2 and TRBJ1-4, with 9 bases identical to TRBD1. CDR3 length: 15 amino acids. J lost 8 bases, V lost 5 bases, and 9 bases had no gene match. From germline, CDR1 is SGHTA and CDR2 FQGNSA. CDR3 nucleotides: TGTGCCAGCAGCAAAAACAGGGGGCAGGGGGAAAAACTGTTTTTT. As protein: CASSKNRGQGEKLFF.

The sample holds many counts of this clonotype. The V and J genes are TRBV7-6 and TRBJ2-2; no clear D. This CDR3 is 13 amino acids long. Trimming took off 1 base at V and 3 bases at J, with 3 bases between the two ends. Germline values: CDR1 SGHVS, CDR2 FNYEAQ. The CDR3 coding sequence is TGTGCCAGCAGCTTAGTTCACACCGGGGAGCTGTTTTTT. Residues: CASSLVHTGELFF.

This clonotype was found a few times. This rearrangement joins TRBV4-1 to TRBJ1-2; D ambiguous. CDR1 and CDR2 (germline): MGHRA, YSYEKL. CDR3 size: 13 residues. Trimming cost V 0 bases and J 7 bases, with 9 bases left between them. CDR3 region: CASSQDPSLGYTF. CDR3 sequence (DNA): TGCGCCAGCAGCCAAGATCCCAGCCTTGGCTACACCTTC.

This chain links TRBV7-6 with TRBJ1-3; unclear D gene. Germline V gene data show CDR1 as SGHVS and CDR2 as FNYEAQ. V shed 2 bases and J shed 0 bases, with 11 bases lying between them. The CDR3 contains 16 residues. This CDR3 is CASSLRADRSGNTIYF. The DNA of the CDR3 is TGTGCCAGCAGCTTAAGAGCGGACCGCTCTGGAAACACCATATATTTT. Filled out from reference TRBV7-6 and TRBJ1-3, the complete variable domain reads GAGVSQSPRYKVTKRGQDVALRCDPISGHVSLYWYRQALGQGPEFLTYFNYEAQQDKSGLPNDRFSAERPEGSISTLTIQRTEQRDSAMYRCASSLRADRSGNTIYFGEGSWLTVV.

This clonotype was observed many times. This rearrangement joins TRBV29-1 to TRBJ1-1, with TRBD1 matching over 8 bases. The CDR3 runs 15 residues. V shed 7 bases and J 0 bases; nucleotides not matched to a gene: 10. Germline-derived CDR1 and CDR2 are SQVTM and ANQGSEA. CDR3 sequence (DNA): TGCAGCGCTTGGGACAGGCGAATTATGAACACTGAAGCTTTCTTT. Its protein is CSAWDRRIMNTEAFF.

The chain is built from TRBV20-1 and TRBJ2-5, with TRBD1 as a possible D gene (6 bases). Trimming took 0 bases from V and 2 from J, leaving 16 bases between them. The CDR3 runs 16 residues. Germline V CDR1 and CDR2: DFQATT, SNEGSKA (reference sequence). The CDR3 protein is CSAREWDIGVQETQYF. The CDR3 DNA sequence: TGCAGTGCTAGAGAGTGGGACATAGGGGTGCAAGAGACCCAGTACTTC.

There are many counts of this clonotype. The rearrangement uses TRBV24-1 and TRBJ2-1, with 14 bases identical to TRBD2. V lost 4 bases and J lost 9; bases outside the gene matches: 7. CDR3 length: 16 residues. Germline V gene data show CDR1 as KGHDR and CDR2 as SFDVKD. The CDR3 region has the DNA TGTGCCACCAGTGACAGGGGACTAGCGGGAGCTATTGAGCAGTTCTTC. It translates to CATSDRGLAGAIEQFF.

The chain recombines TRBV30 with TRBJ2-7; 11 bases fit TRBD1. There are 12 residues in the CDR3. Germline V gene lookup returns CDR1 GTSNPN and CDR2 SVGIG (reference sequence). V was clipped by 6 bases and J by 6 bases; unmatched bases: 4. The CDR3 is CACGQGALEQYF. The CDR3 DNA reads as TGTGCCTGCGGACAGGGGGCACTCGAGCAGTACTTC.

This clonotype appeared many times. V is TRBV3-1 and J is TRBJ1-2, with TRBD1 matching 12 bases. The trim removed 4 bases at V and 4 bases at J, leaving 19 bases unmatched. The CDR3 length is 20 residues. CDR1 and CDR2 (germline): LGHDT, YNNKEL (reference sequence). The CDR3 nucleotides read TGTGCCAGCAGCCTGGCAGGGGCCGGGACAGGGGGCGCAAGCGGCTATGGCTACACCTTC. Its protein is CASSLAGAGTGGASGYGYTF.

J is TRBJ2-6 and V is TRBV7-2; 10 nucleotides line up with TRBD2. The CDR3 consists of 17 residues. The germline CDR1 and CDR2 sequences are SGHTA and FQGNSA. V dropped 5 bases and J dropped 0; count of bases not matched to a gene: 4. This chain's CDR3 is CASSPSGGYSGANVLTF. The DNA for the CDR3 is TGTGCCAGCAGCCCTAGCGGGGGTTACTCTGGGGCCAACGTCCTGACTTTC.

Many counts were recorded for this clonotype. The rearrangement uses TRBV3-1 and TRBJ2-7; perhaps TRBD1 as D (5 bases). The CDR3 length is 14 residues. Germline values: CDR1 LGHDT, CDR2 YNNKEL (reference sequence). Trimming pared 1 base from V and 5 bases from J, leaving 12 bases between. The CDR3 loop reads CASSQVETDHEQYF. The CDR3, as DNA: TGTGCCAGCAGCCAAGTTGAGACAGACCACGAGCAGTACTTC.

This clonotype was picked up many times. V gene TRBV6-5 combines with J gene TRBJ2-3; tentative D call: TRBD2 (5 bases). Germline values: CDR1 MNHEY, CDR2 SVGAGI. The length of the CDR3 is 15 residues. Trimming took 2 bases from V and 7 from J, leaving 16 bases between them. The CDR3 DNA reads as TGTGCCAGCAGTTACGAAGGACTCCTCCCTAATACGCAGTATTTT. This sequence encodes CASSYEGLLPNTQYF.